This TCR beta chain was sequenced in a study of OX40 agonist ivuxolimab in advanced cancers. Turning to the study itself: Patients enrolled in dose escalation were diagnosed with hepatocellular carcinoma, melanoma, renal cell or head and neck cancer. Study-wide findings and caveats: Fewer expanded clones were found on average in CD4+ than in CD8+ T cells.

Patients with autoimmune history or systemic immunosuppression were excluded. V was cut by 4 bases and J by 8 bases, with 9 bases left in between. CDR1 SGDLS and CDR2 YYNGEE come from the germline V gene. This CDR3 comprises 12 residues. Sequencing used immunoSEQ multiplex PCR; TCRdb keeps in-frame clones, though not all of them. Of more than 12,000 clones listed, over 75% are singletons. Comments on this clone: What it recognizes is unknown.

The V and J genes are TRBV9 and TRBJ2-2; D may be TRBD2 (6 bases). The clonotype originates from an adult with an advanced solid tumor such as melanoma, head and neck, liver or kidney cancer. Specimen: CD4+ or CD8+ T cells sorted from blood, collected in a trial of the OX40 agonist ivuxolimab. The CDR3 DNA reads TGTGCCAGCAGCCCCGGGGGAGGGGAGCTGTTTTTT. The encoded protein is CASSPGGGELFF.